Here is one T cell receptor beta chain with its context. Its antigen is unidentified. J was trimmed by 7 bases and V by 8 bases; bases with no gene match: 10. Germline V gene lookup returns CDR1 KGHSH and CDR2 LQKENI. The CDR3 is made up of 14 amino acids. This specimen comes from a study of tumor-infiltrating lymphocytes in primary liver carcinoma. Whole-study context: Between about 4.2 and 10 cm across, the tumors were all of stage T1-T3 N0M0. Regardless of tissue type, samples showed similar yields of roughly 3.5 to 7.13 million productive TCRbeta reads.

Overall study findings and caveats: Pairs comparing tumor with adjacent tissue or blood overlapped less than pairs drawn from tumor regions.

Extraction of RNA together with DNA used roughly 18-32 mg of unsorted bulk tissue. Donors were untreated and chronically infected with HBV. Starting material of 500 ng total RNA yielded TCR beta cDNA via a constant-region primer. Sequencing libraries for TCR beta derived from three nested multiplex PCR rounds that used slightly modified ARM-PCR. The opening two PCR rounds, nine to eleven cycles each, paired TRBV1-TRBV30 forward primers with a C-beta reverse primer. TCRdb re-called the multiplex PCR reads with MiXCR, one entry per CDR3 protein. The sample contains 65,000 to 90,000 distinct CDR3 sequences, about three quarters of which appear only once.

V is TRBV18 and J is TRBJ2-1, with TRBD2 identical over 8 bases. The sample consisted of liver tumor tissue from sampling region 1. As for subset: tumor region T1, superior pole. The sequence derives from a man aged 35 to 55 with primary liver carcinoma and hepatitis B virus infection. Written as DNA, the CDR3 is TGTGCCAGCCCCCTAGGGACTAGGGGGAATGAGCAGTTCTTC. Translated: CASPLGTRGNEQFF.